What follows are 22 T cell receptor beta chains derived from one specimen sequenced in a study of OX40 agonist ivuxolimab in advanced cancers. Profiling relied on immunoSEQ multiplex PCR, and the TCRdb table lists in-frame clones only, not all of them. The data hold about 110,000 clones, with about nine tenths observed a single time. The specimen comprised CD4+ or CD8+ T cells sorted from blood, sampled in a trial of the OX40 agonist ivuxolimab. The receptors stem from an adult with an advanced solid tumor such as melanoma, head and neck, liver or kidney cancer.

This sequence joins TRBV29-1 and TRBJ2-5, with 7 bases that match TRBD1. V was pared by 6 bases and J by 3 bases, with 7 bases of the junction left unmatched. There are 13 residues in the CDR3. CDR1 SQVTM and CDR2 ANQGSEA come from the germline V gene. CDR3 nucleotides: TGCAGCGTACTACCTCAGGGGGAAGAGACCCAGTACTTC. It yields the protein CSVLPQGEETQYF.

CDR3 in amino acids: CASSLGAQETQYF. As DNA, the CDR3 is TGTGCCAGCAGCTTAGGAGCCCAGGAGACCCAGTACTTC. The V and J genes are TRBV7-2 and TRBJ2-5; D unclear. The germline V and J ends were trimmed by 1 base and 5 bases, with 8 bases remaining between them. Germline V gene lookup returns CDR1 SGHTA and CDR2 FQGNSA. The CDR3 is made up of 13 amino acids.

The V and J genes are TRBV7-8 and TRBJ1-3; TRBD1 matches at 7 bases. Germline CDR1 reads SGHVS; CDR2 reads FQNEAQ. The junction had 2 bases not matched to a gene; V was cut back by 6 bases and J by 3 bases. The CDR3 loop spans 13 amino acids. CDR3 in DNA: TGTGCCAGCAGAGGGGACAGTGGAAACACCATATATTTT. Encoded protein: CASRGDSGNTIYF.

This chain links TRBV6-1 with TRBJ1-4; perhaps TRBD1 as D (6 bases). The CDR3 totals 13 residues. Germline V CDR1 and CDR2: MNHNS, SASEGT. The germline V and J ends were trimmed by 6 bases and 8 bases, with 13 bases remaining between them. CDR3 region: CASSLTTGEKLFF. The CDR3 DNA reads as TGTGCCAGCAGCCTCACCACAGGGGAAAAACTGTTTTTT.

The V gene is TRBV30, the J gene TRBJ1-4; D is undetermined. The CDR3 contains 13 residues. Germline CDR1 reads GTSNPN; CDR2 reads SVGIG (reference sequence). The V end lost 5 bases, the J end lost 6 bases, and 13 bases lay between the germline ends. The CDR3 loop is CAWRLQEYEKLFF. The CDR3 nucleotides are TGTGCCTGGCGACTCCAGGAGTATGAAAAACTGTTTTTT.

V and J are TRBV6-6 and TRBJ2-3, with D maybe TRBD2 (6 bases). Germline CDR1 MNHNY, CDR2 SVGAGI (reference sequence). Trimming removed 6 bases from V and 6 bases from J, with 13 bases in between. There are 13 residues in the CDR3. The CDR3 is CASSGTRGDTQYF. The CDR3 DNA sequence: TGTGCCAGCAGCGGGACCCGGGGGGATACGCAGTATTTT.

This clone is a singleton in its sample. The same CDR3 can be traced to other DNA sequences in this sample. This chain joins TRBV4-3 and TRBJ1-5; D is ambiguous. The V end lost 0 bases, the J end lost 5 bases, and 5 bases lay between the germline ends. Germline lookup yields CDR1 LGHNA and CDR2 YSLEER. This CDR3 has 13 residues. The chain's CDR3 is CASSQDGDQPQHF. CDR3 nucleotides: TGCGCCAGCAGCCAAGATGGGGATCAGCCCCAGCATTTT.

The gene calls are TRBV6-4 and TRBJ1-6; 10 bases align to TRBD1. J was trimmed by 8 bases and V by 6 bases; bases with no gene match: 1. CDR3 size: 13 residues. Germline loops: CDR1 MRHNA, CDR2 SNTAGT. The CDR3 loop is CASRGQGDSPLHF. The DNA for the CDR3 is TGTGCCAGCAGAGGACAGGGGGATTCACCCCTCCACTTT.

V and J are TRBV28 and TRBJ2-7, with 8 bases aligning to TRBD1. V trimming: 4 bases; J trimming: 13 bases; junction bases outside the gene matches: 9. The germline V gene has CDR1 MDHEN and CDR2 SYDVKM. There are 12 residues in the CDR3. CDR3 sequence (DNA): TGTGCCAGCAGTTCATCTTACAGGGGGTCTTACTTC. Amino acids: CASSSSYRGSYF.

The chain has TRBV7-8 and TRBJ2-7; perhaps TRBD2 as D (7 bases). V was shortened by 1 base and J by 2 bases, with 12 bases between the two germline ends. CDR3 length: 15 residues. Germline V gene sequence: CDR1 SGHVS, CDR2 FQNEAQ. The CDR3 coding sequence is TGTGCCAGCAGCTTAGTGGAGGGGGGGGCCTACGAGCAGTACTTC. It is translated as CASSLVEGGAYEQYF.

Written as DNA, the CDR3 is TGCGCCAGCAGCCAAATGCGGGTGCGAGCTAATGAAAAACTGTTTTTT. Translating it yields CASSQMRVRANEKLFF. The chain uses TRBV4-3 and TRBJ1-4, with unresolved D. Between the trimmed V and J ends, which lost 2 bases and 3 bases, there was a span of 13 bases. This CDR3 has 16 residues. Germline values: CDR1 LGHNA, CDR2 YSLEER.

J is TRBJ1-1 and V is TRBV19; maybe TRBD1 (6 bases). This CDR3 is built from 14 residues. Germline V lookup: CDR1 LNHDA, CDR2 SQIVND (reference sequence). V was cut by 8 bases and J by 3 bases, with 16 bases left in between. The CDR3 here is CASLGGLGDTEAFF. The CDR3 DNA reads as TGTGCCAGTTTAGGGGGGCTGGGGGACACTGAAGCTTTCTTT. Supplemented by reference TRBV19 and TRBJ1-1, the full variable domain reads DGGITQSPKYLFRKEGQNVTLSCEQNLNHDAMYWYRQDPGQGLRLIYYSQIVNDFQKGDIAEGYSVSREKKESFPLTVTSAQKNPTAFYLCASLGGLGDTEAFFGQGTRLTVV.

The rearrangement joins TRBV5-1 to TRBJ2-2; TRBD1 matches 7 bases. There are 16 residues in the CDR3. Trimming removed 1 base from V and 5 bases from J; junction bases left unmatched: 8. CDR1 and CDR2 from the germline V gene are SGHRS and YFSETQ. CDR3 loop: CASSLSVTGLTGELFF. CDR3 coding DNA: TGCGCCAGCAGCTTGAGTGTGACAGGGCTGACCGGGGAGCTGTTTTTT.

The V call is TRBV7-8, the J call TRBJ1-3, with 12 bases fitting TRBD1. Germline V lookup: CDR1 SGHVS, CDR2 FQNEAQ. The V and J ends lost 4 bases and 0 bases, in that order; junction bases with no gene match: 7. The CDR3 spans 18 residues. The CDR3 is CASSSGTGGDLSGNTIYF. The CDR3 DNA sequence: TGTGCCAGCAGCTCGGGGACAGGGGGCGACCTCTCTGGAAACACCATATATTTT.

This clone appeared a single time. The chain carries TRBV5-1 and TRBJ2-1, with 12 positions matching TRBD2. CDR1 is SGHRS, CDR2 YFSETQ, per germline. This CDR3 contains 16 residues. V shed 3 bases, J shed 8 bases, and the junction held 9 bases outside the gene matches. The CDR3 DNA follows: TGCGCCAGCAGCTACACATGGACTAGCGGGGACTATGAGCAGTTCTTC. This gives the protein CASSYTWTSGDYEQFF.

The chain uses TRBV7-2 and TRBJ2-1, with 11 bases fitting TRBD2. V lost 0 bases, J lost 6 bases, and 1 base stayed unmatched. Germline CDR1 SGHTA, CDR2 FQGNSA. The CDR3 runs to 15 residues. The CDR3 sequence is CASSLASGGVNEQFF. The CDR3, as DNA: TGTGCCAGCAGCTTAGCTAGCGGGGGGGTCAATGAGCAGTTCTTC.

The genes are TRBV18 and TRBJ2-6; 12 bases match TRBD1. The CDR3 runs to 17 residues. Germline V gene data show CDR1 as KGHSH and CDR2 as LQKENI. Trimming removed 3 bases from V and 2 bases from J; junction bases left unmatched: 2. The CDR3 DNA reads TGTGCCAGCTCACCCGGGACAGGGGGCACTGGGGCCAACGTCCTGACTTTC. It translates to CASSPGTGGTGANVLTF.

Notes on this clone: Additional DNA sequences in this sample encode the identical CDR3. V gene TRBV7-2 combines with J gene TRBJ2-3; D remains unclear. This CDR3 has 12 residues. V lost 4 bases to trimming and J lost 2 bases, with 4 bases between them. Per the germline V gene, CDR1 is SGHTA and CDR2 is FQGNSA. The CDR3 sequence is CASSYYTDTQYF. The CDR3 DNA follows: TGTGCCAGCAGCTATTACACAGATACGCAGTATTTT.

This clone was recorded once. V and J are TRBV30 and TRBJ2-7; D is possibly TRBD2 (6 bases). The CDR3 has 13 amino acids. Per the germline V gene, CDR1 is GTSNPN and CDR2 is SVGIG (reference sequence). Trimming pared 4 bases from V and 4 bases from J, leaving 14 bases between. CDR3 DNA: TGTGCCTGGACCCTCGGGGGACCATACGAGCAGTACTTC. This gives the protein CAWTLGGPYEQYF. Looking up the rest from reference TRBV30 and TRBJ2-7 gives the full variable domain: SQTIHQWPATLVQPVGSPLSLECTVEGTSNPNLYWYRQAAGRGLQLLFYSVGIGQISSEVPQNLSASRPQDRQFILSSKKLLLSDSGFYLCAWTLGGPYEQYFGPGTRLTVT.

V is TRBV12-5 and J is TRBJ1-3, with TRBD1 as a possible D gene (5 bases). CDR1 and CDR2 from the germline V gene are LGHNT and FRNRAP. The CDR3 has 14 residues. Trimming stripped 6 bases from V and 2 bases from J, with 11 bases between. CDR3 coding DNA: TGTGCTAGTGGCAGCGGGACCCCTGGAAACACCATATATTTT. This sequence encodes CASGSGTPGNTIYF.

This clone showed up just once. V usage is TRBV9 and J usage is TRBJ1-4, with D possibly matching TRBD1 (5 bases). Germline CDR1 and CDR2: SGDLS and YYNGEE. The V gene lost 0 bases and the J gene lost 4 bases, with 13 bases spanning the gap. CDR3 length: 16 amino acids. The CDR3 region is CASSVEMGGSNEKLFF. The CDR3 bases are TGTGCCAGCAGCGTAGAGATGGGGGGGAGTAATGAAAAACTGTTTTTT.

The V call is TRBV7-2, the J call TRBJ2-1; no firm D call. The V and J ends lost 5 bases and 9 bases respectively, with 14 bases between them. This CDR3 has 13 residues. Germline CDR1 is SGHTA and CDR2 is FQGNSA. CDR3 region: CASSEGNVGEQFF. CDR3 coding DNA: TGTGCCAGCAGCGAAGGGAACGTGGGTGAGCAGTTCTTC.